The T cell receptor (beta chain) described here comes from a study of blood T cell repertoires in COVID-19. Only in-frame clones appear in the TCRdb table, and some are missing; sequencing was by immunoSEQ multiplex PCR. The sample lists under 500,000 clones, nearly 90% occurring once. Deletions cut 5 bases from V and 6 bases from J, with 28 bases between. The CDR3 consists of 18 residues. The germline V gene encodes CDR1 LNHDA and CDR2 SQIVND (reference sequence). Sequencing was carried out using PBMCs or T cells enriched from blood (not recorded which). The TCR sequence derives from a woman younger than 35 with acute COVID-19. The rearrangement uses TRBV19 and TRBJ1-2; D might be TRBD1 (6 bases). CDR3 nucleotides: TGTGCCAGTAGTCAAAACCCCACCCCACGGGACATCGAGGATGGCTACACCTTC. Protein: CASSQNPTPRDIEDGYTF.